The 12 T cell receptor beta chains in this list originate from one sample, sequenced in a study of cytotoxic CD8 clonotypes in ibrutinib-treated CLL. Assay used: immunoSEQ multiplex PCR; TCRdb lists only in-frame clones, some missing. The sample lists some 200,000 clones; around 75% were seen once. Sequenced material: PBMCs, taken after 12 months of ibrutinib treatment. The receptor set was obtained from a human donor with chronic lymphocytic leukemia.

The rearrangement links TRBV6-5 to TRBJ1-6; possible D gene TRBD1, 5 bases. CDR1 MNHEY and CDR2 SVGAGI come from the germline V gene. The germline V and J ends were trimmed by 5 bases and 9 bases, with 8 bases remaining between them. CDR3 length equals 12 residues. DNA of the CDR3: TGTGCCAGCAGTACAGGATTTTCACCCCTCCACTTT. Its protein is CASSTGFSPLHF.

This clone was found once. The chain employs TRBV7-3 and TRBJ1-2; no firm D call. The CDR3 consists of 14 residues. The V end was cut by 5 bases, the J end by 4 bases, with 14 bases between. Looked up from germline, CDR1 is SGHTA and CDR2 is FQGTGA. The CDR3 protein is CASSPSGLTYGYTF. The CDR3 nucleotides are TGTGCCAGCAGCCCCTCCGGACTTACCTATGGCTACACCTTC.

This chain links TRBV6-6 with TRBJ1-2; 7 nucleotides agree with TRBD1. The CDR3 covers 15 residues. Unmatched junction bases numbered 13, after V lost 5 bases and J lost 7 bases. Looked up from germline, CDR1 is MNHNY and CDR2 is SVGAGI (reference sequence). As DNA, the CDR3 is TGTGCCAGCAGTGACACGACAGGGAGCTTAAGTGGCTACACCTTC. This gives the protein CASSDTTGSLSGYTF.

J is TRBJ1-2 and V is TRBV30; the D gene is possibly TRBD1 (5 bases). The CDR3 totals 13 residues. The germline gives CDR1 GTSNPN, CDR2 SVGIG (reference sequence). The V end was cut by 1 base, the J end by 4 bases, with 10 bases between. CDR3: CAWSGGVSYGYTF. The DNA of the CDR3 is TGTGCCTGGAGTGGGGGGGTGAGCTATGGCTACACCTTC.

J is TRBJ1-3 and V is TRBV30; 10 bases align to TRBD1. This CDR3 spans 13 amino acids. Germline V gene lookup returns CDR1 GTSNPN and CDR2 SVGIG (reference sequence). CDR3 sequence (DNA): TGTGCGGGACAGGGGAACTCTGGAAACACCATATATTTT. Translation: CAGQGNSGNTIYF. Looking up the rest from reference TRBV30 and TRBJ1-3 gives the full variable domain: SQTIHQWPATLVQPVGSPLSLECTVEGTSNPNLYWYRQAAGRGLQLLFYSVGIGQISSEVPQNLSASRPQDRQFILSSKKLLLSDSGFYLCAGQGNSGNTIYFGEGSWLTVV.

This clone was found many times. The V call is TRBV27, the J call TRBJ2-7, with D perhaps given as TRBD1 or TRBD2 (5 bases each). There are 16 residues in the CDR3. Germline V CDR1 and CDR2: MNHEY, SMNVEV (reference sequence). Trimming shortened V by 6 bases and J by 0 bases, and 18 bases separated the two germline ends. The CDR3 protein is CASSPVGAQSSYEQYF. The CDR3 DNA sequence: TGTGCCAGCAGCCCAGTCGGGGCACAAAGCTCCTACGAGCAGTACTTC.

The rearrangement links TRBV6-1 to TRBJ1-5; D may be TRBD1 (5 bases). Per germline, CDR1 MNHNS and CDR2 SASEGT. V gave up 7 bases and J gave up 5 bases, with 12 bases separating them. The CDR3 length is 13 residues. DNA of the CDR3: TGTGCCAGCACCCCGCGGGGGGATCAGCCCCAGCATTTT. Protein product: CASTPRGDQPQHF.

The rearrangement uses TRBV5-1 and TRBJ2-2; D gene uncertain. Germline-derived CDR1 and CDR2 are SGHRS and YFSETQ. The length of the CDR3 is 17 residues. V was pared by 6 bases and J by 1 base, with 19 bases between. The CDR3 DNA reads TGCGCCAGCAAACGGACCTTGACGGCGTTGAACACCGGGGAGCTGTTTTTT. Translating gives CASKRTLTALNTGELFF.

This chain links TRBV6-6 with TRBJ2-7; D is uncertain. The CDR3 has 15 amino acids. V gave up 5 bases and J gave up 6 bases, with 20 bases separating them. CDR1 MNHNY and CDR2 SVGAGI come from the germline V gene (reference sequence). CDR3 sequence: CASSIPWSLSGEQYF. DNA for the CDR3: TGTGCCAGCAGTATCCCCTGGTCCCTTTCGGGCGAGCAGTACTTC.

The chain carries TRBV2 and TRBJ1-1, with TRBD1 as a possible D gene (6 bases). The V gene's germline CDR1 is SNHLY and CDR2 FYNNEI. V lost 6 bases and J 1 base, leaving 12 bases between the germline ends. The CDR3 has 14 amino acids. The CDR3 spells CASSAGQPNTEAFF. For the CDR3, the DNA is TGTGCCAGCAGCGCGGGACAACCGAACACTGAAGCTTTCTTT.

This clone came up a few times. V and J are TRBV9 and TRBJ2-3, with 11 bases aligning to TRBD2. Looked up from germline, CDR1 is SGDLS and CDR2 is YYNGEE. The CDR3 is made up of 15 amino acids. The V segment lost 3 bases and the J segment 6 bases; nucleotides outside the gene matches: 6. CDR3 bases: TGTGCCAGCAGCGCCGTAGCGGGGGGGCCCGATACGCAGTATTTT. It codes for CASSAVAGGPDTQYF.

In this sample, this clone turned up once. The J gene is TRBJ2-7, the V gene TRBV7-2; D remains ambiguous. V was shortened by 3 bases and J by 5 bases, with 14 bases between the two germline ends. The CDR3 has 14 residues. Germline lookup yields CDR1 SGHTA and CDR2 FQGNSA. CDR3 DNA sequence: TGTGCCAGCAGCTTTGTTGGTGCGAGAAACGAGCAGTACTTC. Translation gives CASSFVGARNEQYF.